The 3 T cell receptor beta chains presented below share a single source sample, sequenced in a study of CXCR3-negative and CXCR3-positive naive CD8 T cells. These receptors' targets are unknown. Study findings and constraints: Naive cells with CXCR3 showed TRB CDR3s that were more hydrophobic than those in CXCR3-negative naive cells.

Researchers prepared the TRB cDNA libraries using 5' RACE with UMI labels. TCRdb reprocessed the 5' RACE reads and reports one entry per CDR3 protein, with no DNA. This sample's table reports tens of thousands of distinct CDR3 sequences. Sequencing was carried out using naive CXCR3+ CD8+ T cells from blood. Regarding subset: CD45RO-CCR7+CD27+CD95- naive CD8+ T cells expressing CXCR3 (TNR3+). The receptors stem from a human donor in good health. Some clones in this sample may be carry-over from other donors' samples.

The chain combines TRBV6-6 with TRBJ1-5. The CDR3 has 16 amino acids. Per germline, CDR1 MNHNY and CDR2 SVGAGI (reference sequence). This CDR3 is CASSPPLTGGNQPQHF.

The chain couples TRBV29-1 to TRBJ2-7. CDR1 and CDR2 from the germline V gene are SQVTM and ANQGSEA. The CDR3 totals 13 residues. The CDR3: CSVGGRRAYEQYF.

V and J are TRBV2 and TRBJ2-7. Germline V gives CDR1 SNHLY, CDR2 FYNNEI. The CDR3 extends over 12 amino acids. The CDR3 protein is CASSDESFQQYF.